These T cell receptor beta chains were read from a single sample in a study of PD-L1 blockade in urothelial cancer. TCRdb's copy holds only in-frame clones and misses some; the assay was immunoSEQ multiplex PCR. In the table there are tens of thousands of clones, 91% of which are singletons. This material consisted of PBMCs, taken around atezolizumab (anti-PD-L1) treatment. These receptors all come from a woman of 80 years or more with urothelial cancer. CDR3s include the opening cysteine and the closing phenylalanine or tryptophan. The D gene is left open where the match is weak. Clone sizes are given selectively: once, few, many, or a class where the clone is expanded.

clone_size | j_call | d_call | v_call | cdr3_nt | cdr3_aa
NA | TRBJ2-1 | TRBD2 | TRBV18 | TGTGCCAGCTCACCAGGGCTAGCGGGAGTCTACAATGAGCAGTTCTTC | CASSPGLAGVYNEQFF
NA | TRBJ1-1 | NA | TRBV27 | NA | CASSLLVGQGTFF
NA | TRBJ1-1 | NA | TRBV11-3 | TGTGCCAGCAGCTTAGATTCGGCCCGGCCGGGTGAAGCTTTCTTT | CASSLDSARPGEAFF
NA | TRBJ1-4 | NA | TRBV7-6 | TGTGCCAGCAGCCCGCCAGGGGCTAATGAAAAACTGTTTTTT | CASSPPGANEKLFF
NA | TRBJ1-4 | NA | TRBV12-2 | TGTGCAAGTCGCCCACTCAGTAGCGGCGCAACTAATGAAAAACTGTTTTTT | CASRPLSSGATNEKLFF
NA | TRBJ2-7 | NA | TRBV5-5 | TGTGCCAGCAGCTTGACTCCCCCGGACAGAATTAACGAGCAGTACTTC | CASSLTPPDRINEQYF
NA | TRBJ1-1 | TRBD1 | TRBV28 | TGTGCCAGCAGTTTGGGACAGGGAAGGGTTGGCACTGAAGCTTTCTTT | CASSLGQGRVGTEAFF
once | TRBJ1-1 | NA | TRBV7-3 | TGTGCCAGCAGCTGGGCCTCGAACACTGAAGCTTTCTTT | CASSWASNTEAFF
once | TRBJ1-1 | NA | TRBV9 | TGTGCCAGCAGCGTAGCTATGAACACTGAAGCTTTCTTT | CASSVAMNTEAFF
NA | TRBJ2-7 | TRBD2 | TRBV6-1 | TGTGCCAGCTCCCGGGGGGGTTTAAACGAGCAGTACTTC | CASSRGGLNEQYF
NA | TRBJ2-1 | NA | TRBV7-9 | TGTGCCAGCAGCTTAGAAGCCAACAATGAGCAGTTCTTC | CASSLEANNEQFF
NA | TRBJ2-2 | NA | TRBV7-2 | TGTGCCAGCGGGCAGTCAGTAACCGGGGAGCTGTTTTTT | CASGQSVTGELFF
NA | TRBJ2-7 | TRBD1 | TRBV18 | TGTGCCAGCTCACCCATTCCGAACGAGGGACAGGGAAGTCGGTTCGACGAGCAGTACTTC | CASSPIPNEGQGSRFDEQYF
NA | TRBJ1-1 | TRBD1 | TRBV7-9 | TGTGCCAGCACCCGGACAGGGAACACTGAAGCTTTCTTT | CASTRTGNTEAFF
NA | TRBJ2-3 | TRBD2 | TRBV5-1 | TGCGCCAGCAGCCCGGGAGGCGCGGGAATCACAGATACGCAGTATTTT | CASSPGGAGITDTQYF
NA | TRBJ1-1 | TRBD1 | TRBV9 | TGTGCCAGCAGCGAAACCGGGACAGGGTATCACACTGAAGCTTTCTTT | CASSETGTGYHTEAFF